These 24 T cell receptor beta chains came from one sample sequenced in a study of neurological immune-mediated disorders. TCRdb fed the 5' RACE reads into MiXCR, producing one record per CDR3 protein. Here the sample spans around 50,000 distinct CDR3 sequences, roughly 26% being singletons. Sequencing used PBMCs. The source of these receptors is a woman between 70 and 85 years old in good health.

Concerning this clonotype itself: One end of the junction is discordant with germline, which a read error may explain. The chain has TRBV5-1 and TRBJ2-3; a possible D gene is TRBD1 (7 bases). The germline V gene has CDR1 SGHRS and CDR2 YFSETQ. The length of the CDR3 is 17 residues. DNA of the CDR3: TGTGCCAGCAGCTTGCGAGGGCGGGGCCCAACAGGGGATACGCAGAATTTT. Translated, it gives CASSLRGRGPTGDTQNF.

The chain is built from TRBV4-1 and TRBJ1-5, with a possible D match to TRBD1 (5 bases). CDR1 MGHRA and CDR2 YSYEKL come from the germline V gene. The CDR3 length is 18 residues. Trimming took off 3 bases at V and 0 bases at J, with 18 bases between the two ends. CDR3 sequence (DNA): TGCGCCAGCAGCCAGGTCAGGGTTGGGCTGAATAGCAATCAGCCCCAGCATTTT. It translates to CASSQVRVGLNSNQPQHF.

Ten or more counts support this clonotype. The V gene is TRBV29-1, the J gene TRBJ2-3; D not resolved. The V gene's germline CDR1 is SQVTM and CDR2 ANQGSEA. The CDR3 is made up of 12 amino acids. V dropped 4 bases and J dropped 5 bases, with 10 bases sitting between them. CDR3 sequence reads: CSVGSYGDTQYF. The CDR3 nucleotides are TGCAGCGTTGGGAGTTACGGAGATACGCAGTATTTT.

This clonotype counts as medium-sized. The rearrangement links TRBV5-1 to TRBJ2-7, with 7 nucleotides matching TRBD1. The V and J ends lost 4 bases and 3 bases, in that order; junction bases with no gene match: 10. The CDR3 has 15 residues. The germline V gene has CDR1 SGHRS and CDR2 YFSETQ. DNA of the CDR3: TGCGCCAGCAGCCCAGGGACAGCCGGGGACTACGAGCAGTACTTC. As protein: CASSPGTAGDYEQYF.

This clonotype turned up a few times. The CDR3 reads CSAFPAFPSYNEQFF. For the CDR3, the DNA is TGCAGTGCTTTTCCAGCGTTCCCCTCCTACAATGAGCAGTTCTTC. The V and J genes are TRBV20-1 and TRBJ2-1; D not certain. V was pared by 5 bases and J by 0 bases, with 14 bases between. Looked up from germline, CDR1 is DFQATT and CDR2 is SNEGSKA (reference sequence). This CDR3 is built from 15 residues.

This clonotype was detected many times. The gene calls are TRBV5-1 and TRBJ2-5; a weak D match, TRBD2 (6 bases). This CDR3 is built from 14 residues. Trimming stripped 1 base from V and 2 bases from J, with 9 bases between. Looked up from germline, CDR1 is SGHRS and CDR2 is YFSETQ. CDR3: CASSLRGVQETQYF. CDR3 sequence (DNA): TGCGCCAGCAGCTTGCGCGGGGTACAAGAGACCCAGTACTTC.

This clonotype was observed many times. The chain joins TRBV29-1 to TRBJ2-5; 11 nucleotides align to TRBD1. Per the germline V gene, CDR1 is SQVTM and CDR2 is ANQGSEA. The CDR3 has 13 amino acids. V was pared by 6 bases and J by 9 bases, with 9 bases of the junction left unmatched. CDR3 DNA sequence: TGCAGCGTATGGACAGGGGGCGACAGGGCCCAGTACTTC. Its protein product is CSVWTGGDRAQYF.

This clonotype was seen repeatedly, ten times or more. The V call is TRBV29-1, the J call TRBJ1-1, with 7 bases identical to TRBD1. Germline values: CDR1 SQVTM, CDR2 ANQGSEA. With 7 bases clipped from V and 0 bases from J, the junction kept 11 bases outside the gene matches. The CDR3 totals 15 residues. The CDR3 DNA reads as TGCAGCGCTTCCGAGGGGGCAGGGTTGAACACTGAAGCTTTCTTT. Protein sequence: CSASEGAGLNTEAFF.

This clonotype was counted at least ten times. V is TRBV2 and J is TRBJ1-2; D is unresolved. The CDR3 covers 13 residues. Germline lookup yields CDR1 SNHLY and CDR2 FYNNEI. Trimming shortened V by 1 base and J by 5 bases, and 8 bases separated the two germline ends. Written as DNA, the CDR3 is TGTGCCAGCAGTGAAGTTGGAGTTTATGGCTACACCTTC. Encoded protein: CASSEVGVYGYTF. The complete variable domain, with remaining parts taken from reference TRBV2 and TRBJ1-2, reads EPEVTQTPSHQVTQMGQEVILRCVPISNHLYFYWYRQILGQKVEFLVSFYNNEISEKSEIFDDQFSVERPDGSNFTLKIRSTKLEDSAMYFCASSEVGVYGYTFGSGTRLTVV.

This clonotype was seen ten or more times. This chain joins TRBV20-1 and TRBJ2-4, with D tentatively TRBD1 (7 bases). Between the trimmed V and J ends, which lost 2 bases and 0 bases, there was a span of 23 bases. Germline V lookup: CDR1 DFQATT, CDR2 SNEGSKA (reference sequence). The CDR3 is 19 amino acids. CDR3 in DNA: TGCAGTGCTAGACGGGGGCAGGGGGTCGTGGGGATAGCCAAAAACATTCAGTACTTC. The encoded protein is CSARRGQGVVGIAKNIQYF.

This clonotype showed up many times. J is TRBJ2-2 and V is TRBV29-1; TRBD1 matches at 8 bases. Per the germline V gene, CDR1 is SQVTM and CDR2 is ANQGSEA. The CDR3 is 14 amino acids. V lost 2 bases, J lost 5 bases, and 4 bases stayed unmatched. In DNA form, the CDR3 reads TGCAGCGTTGAACCTCACAGGGGGACCGGGGAGCTGTTTTTT. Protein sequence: CSVEPHRGTGELFF.

The CDR3 spells CASILRDIAGGQYF. DNA for the CDR3: TGTGCCAGTATCCTCCGGGACATCGCAGGTGGGCAGTATTTT. This chain connects TRBV7-9 to TRBJ2-3, with D tentatively TRBD1 (6 bases). CDR1 and CDR2 from the germline V gene are SEHNR and FQNEAQ (reference sequence). The CDR3 extends over 14 amino acids. Trimming took off 9 bases at V and 11 bases at J, with 24 bases between the two ends.

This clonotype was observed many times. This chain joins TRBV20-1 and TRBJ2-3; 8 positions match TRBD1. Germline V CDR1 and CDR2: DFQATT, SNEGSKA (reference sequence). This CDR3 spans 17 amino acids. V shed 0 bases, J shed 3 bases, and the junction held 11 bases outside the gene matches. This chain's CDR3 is CSARDLAGGGGTDTQYF. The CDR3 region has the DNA TGCAGTGCTAGAGATCTGGCAGGGGGCGGTGGTACAGATACGCAGTATTTT.

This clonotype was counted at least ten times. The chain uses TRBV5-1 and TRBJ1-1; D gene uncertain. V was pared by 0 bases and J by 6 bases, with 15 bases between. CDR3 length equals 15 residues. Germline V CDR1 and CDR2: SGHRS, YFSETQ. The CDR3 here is CASSLVVQVGAEAFF. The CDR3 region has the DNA TGCGCCAGCAGCTTGGTAGTCCAGGTCGGCGCTGAAGCTTTCTTT.

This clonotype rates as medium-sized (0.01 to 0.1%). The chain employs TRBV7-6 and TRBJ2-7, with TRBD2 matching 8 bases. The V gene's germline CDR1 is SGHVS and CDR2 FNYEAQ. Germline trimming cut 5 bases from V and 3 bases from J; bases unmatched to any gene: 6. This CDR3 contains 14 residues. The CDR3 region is CASSPASGGYEQYF. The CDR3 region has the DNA TGTGCCAGCAGCCCAGCGAGCGGGGGCTACGAGCAGTACTTC.

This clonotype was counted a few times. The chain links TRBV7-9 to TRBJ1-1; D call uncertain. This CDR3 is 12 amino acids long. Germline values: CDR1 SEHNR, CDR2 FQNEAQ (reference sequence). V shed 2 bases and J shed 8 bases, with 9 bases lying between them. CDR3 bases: TGTGCCAGCAGCTTACGACCTTCGGAAGCTTTCTTT. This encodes CASSLRPSEAFF.

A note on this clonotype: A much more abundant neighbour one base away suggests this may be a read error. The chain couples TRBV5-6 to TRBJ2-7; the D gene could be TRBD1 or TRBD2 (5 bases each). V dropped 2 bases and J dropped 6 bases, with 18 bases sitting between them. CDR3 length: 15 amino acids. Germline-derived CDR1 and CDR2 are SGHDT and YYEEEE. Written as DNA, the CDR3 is TGTGCCAGCAGCTTTGGGCTAGGGACCATGGGCGAGCAGTACTTC. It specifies CASSFGLGTMGEQYF.

The CDR3 DNA follows: TGTGCCAGCAGCTTATTAGGCTCTGGAAACACCATATATTTT. This codes for CASSLLGSGNTIYF. The chain carries TRBV7-8 and TRBJ1-3; no reliable D call. Germline CDR1 reads SGHVS; CDR2 reads FQNEAQ. V lost 2 bases and J 0 bases, leaving 5 bases between the germline ends. This CDR3 is 14 amino acids long.

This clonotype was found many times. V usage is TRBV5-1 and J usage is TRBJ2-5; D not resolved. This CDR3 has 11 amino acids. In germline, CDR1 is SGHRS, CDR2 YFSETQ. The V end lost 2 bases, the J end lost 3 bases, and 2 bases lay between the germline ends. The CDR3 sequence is CASSFEETQYF. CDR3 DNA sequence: TGCGCCAGCAGCTTTGAAGAGACCCAGTACTTC.

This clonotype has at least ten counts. The CDR3 is CASSPSGYNQPQHF. In nucleotides, the CDR3 is TGTGCCAGCAGCCCCTCCGGCTACAATCAGCCCCAGCATTTT. The chain employs TRBV14 and TRBJ1-5; D is undetermined. Trimming took 4 bases from V and 3 from J, leaving 10 bases between them. This CDR3 spans 14 amino acids. The germline gives CDR1 SGHDN, CDR2 FVKESK.

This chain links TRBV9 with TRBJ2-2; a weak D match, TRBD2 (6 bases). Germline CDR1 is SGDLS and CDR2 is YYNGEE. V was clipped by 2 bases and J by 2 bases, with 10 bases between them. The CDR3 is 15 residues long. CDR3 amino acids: CASSVATSNTGELFF. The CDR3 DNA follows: TGTGCCAGCAGCGTCGCGACTAGTAACACCGGGGAGCTGTTTTTT.

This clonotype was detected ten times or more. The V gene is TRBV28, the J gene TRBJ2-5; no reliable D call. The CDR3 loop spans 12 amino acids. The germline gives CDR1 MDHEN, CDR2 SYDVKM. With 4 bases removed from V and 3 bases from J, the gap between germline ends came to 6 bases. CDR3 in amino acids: CASSWTEETQYF. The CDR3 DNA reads TGTGCCAGCAGTTGGACGGAAGAGACCCAGTACTTC.

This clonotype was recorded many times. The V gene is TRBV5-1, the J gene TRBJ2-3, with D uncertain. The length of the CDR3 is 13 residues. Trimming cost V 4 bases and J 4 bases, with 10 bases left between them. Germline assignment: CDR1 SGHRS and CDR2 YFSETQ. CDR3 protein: CASSTGGADTQYF. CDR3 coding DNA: TGCGCCAGCAGCACGGGTGGGGCAGATACGCAGTATTTT.

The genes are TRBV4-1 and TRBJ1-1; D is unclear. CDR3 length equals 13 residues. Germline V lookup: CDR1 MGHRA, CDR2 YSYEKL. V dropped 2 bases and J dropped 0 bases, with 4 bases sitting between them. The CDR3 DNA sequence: TGCGCCAGCAGCCAAACAGTGAACACTGAAGCTTTCTTT. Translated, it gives CASSQTVNTEAFF.